Shown below are 5 T cell receptor beta chains from a single sample sequenced in a study of T cell repertoires in aging, cancer and after chemotherapy. TRB rearrangements spanning V, D and J were amplified using mixed TRB-A/B primers. A single record per CDR3 protein comes from TCRdb applying MiXCR to the multiplex PCR reads. The top ten clones hold about 3.3% of a sample with several thousand distinct CDR3 sequences, roughly half of them seen once. Peripheral blood genomic DNA, not sorted cells or RNA, was the template. The sample was blood. Receptors were obtained from a human donor with a solid tumor.

The V gene is TRBV19, the J gene TRBJ1-5, with TRBD1 matching 9 bases. J gave up 2 bases and V 10 bases, and 9 bases lay outside the gene matches. This CDR3 comprises 15 residues. Germline V gene lookup returns CDR1 LNHDA and CDR2 SQIVND (reference sequence). The CDR3 region is CATQTGQGGNQPQHF. Here the CDR3 DNA reads TGTGCCACTCAAACGGGACAGGGAGGCAATCAGCCCCAGCATTTT.

This clonotype was observed a few times. The chain links TRBV7-2 to TRBJ2-3, with D unresolved. V gave up 5 bases and J gave up 6 bases, with 12 bases separating them. The CDR3 runs 13 residues. Germline lookup yields CDR1 SGHTA and CDR2 FQGNSA. CDR3 in amino acids: CASSRGKQDTQYF. CDR3 DNA: TGTGCCAGCAGCCGAGGCAAGCAGGATACGCAGTATTTT.

The gene calls are TRBV5-4 and TRBJ1-3; 8 bases are a match to TRBD1. After removal of 4 bases from V and 1 base from J, the junction contained 7 bases not matched to a gene. CDR1 SGHNT and CDR2 YYREEE come from the germline V gene (reference sequence). This CDR3 contains 16 residues. The DNA for the CDR3 is TGTGCCAGCAGCCAAGGACAGGGTGGATCTGGAAACACCATATATTTT. It is translated as CASSQGQGGSGNTIYF.

This clonotype turned up a few times. The chain employs TRBV12-3 or TRBV12-4 and TRBJ1-5, with TRBD1 as a possible D gene (5 bases). V was cut by 0 bases and J by 2 bases, with 11 bases left in between. CDR3 length equals 16 residues. In nucleotides, the CDR3 is TGTGCCAGCAGTTTAGCGGGGGAGCACGGCAATCAGCCCCAGCATTTT. Protein product: CASSLAGEHGNQPQHF.

The sample holds a few counts of this clonotype. The rearrangement links TRBV7-9 to TRBJ2-7; D perhaps matches TRBD2 (6 bases). The germline gives CDR1 SEHNR, CDR2 FQNEAQ (reference sequence). The CDR3 sequence is 15 residues long. The ends were cut back, 5 bases at V and 4 bases at J, with 18 bases in the middle. CDR3 bases: TGTGCCAGCAGCCCCCTAGGAGGGTTCGGGTACGAGCAGTACTTC. It specifies CASSPLGGFGYEQYF.